The 7 T cell receptor beta chains below come from one sample, sequenced in a study of blood T cell repertoires in COVID-19. Libraries were prepared by immunoSEQ multiplex PCR; TCRdb keeps only in-frame clonotypes and omits some of them. This table holds over 450,000 clones, about 88% found once. Sample: peripheral blood. These receptors were obtained from a man between 18 and 35 years old with COVID-19, enrolled during active disease.

The CDR3 sequence: CASSKRYF. Written as DNA, the CDR3 is TGTGCCAGCAGCAAGCGATACTTT. The chain couples TRBV21-1 to TRBJ1-6. TRBV21-1 is shown as a pseudogene. This CDR3 comprises 8 residues.

V and J are TRBV19 and TRBJ1-6; D unresolved. The CDR3 extends over 15 amino acids. Trimming removed 10 bases at V and 7 bases at J, with 20 bases between. Germline V gene lookup returns CDR1 LNHDA and CDR2 SQIVND (reference sequence). CDR3 DNA: TGTGCCATATCCGAGTGGGCCGGCGGGAATTCACCCCTCCACTTT. Translation gives CAISEWAGGNSPLHF.

This sequence joins TRBV4-1 and TRBJ2-3, with 11 bases identical to TRBD2. Looked up from germline, CDR1 is MGHRA and CDR2 is YSYEKL. CDR3 length: 15 residues. Trimming took 5 bases from V and 8 from J; bases not matched to a gene: 9. This CDR3 is CASSKGLAVQGTQYF. In DNA form, the CDR3 reads TGCGCCAGCAGCAAGGGACTAGCGGTTCAGGGTACGCAGTATTTT.

The chain has TRBV18 and TRBJ1-6; D not certain. CDR1 and CDR2 from the germline V gene are KGHSH and LQKENI. V shed 6 bases and J shed 8 bases, with 20 bases lying between them. The CDR3 consists of 16 residues. In DNA form, the CDR3 reads TGTGCCAGCTCCACCAGTAGCTTACACCGGGATTCACCCCTCCACTTT. This translates into CASSTSSLHRDSPLHF. Based on the CDR3 plus reference TRBV18 and TRBJ1-6, the full variable domain is NAGVMQNPRHLVRRRGQEARLRCSPMKGHSHVYWYRQLPEEGLKFMVYLQKENIIDESGMPKERFSAEFPKEGPSILRIQQVVRGDSAAYFCASSTSSLHRDSPLHFGNGTRLTVT.

The V gene is TRBV19, the J gene TRBJ1-2, with D hard to call. V lost 7 bases to trimming and J lost 8 bases, with 17 bases between them. Germline CDR1 LNHDA, CDR2 SQIVND (reference sequence). This CDR3 has 13 amino acids. This CDR3 reads CASTSGPRLGYTF. The CDR3 DNA reads TGTGCCAGTACCTCCGGTCCGCGGCTGGGCTACACCTTC. The full variable domain, its missing parts supplied by reference TRBV19 and TRBJ1-2, is DGGITQSPKYLFRKEGQNVTLSCEQNLNHDAMYWYRQDPGQGLRLIYYSQIVNDFQKGDIAEGYSVSREKKESFPLTVTSAQKNPTAFYLCASTSGPRLGYTFGSGTRLTVV.

With respect to this clone: This sample also contains other DNA sequences that code for the same CDR3. The rearrangement joins TRBV18 to TRBJ2-1; 9 bases agree with TRBD2. The germline V gene has CDR1 KGHSH and CDR2 LQKENI. With 3 bases clipped from V and 5 bases from J, the junction kept 5 bases outside the gene matches. The CDR3 covers 15 residues. CDR3 protein: CASSPSTSGDNEQFF. As DNA, the CDR3 is TGTGCCAGCTCACCCTCGACTAGCGGAGACAATGAGCAGTTCTTC.

Note on this clone: The same CDR3 can be traced to other DNA sequences in this sample. The chain has TRBV5-4 and TRBJ1-2; 7 positions agree with TRBD1. J gave up 9 bases and V 4 bases, and 6 bases lay outside the gene matches. The CDR3 consists of 12 residues. CDR1 SGHNT and CDR2 YYREEE come from the germline V gene (reference sequence). Here the CDR3 DNA reads TGTGCCAGCAGCAACCGACAGGGTAGCTACACCTTC. Protein product: CASSNRQGSYTF.